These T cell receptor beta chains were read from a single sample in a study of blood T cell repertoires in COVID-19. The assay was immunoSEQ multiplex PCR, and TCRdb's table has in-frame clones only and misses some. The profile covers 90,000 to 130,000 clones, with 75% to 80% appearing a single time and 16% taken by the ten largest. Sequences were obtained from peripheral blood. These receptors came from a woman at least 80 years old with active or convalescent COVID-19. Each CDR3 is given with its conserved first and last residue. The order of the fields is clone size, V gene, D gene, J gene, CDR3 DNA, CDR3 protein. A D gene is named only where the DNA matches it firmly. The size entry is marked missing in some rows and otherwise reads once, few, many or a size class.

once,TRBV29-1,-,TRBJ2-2,TGCAGCGTTGTCGTCAGGGAGGCCACCGGGGAGCTGTTTTTT,CSVVVREATGELFF
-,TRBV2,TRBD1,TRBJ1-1,TGTGCCAGCGGGGACAGAAAGAACACTGAAGCTTTCTTT,CASGDRKNTEAFF
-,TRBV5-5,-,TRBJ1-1,TGTGCCAGCAGCGGGCAGGCAAACACTGAAGCTTTCTTT,CASSGQANTEAFF
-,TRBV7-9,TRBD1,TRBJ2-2,TGTGCCCGCGCAGGGGGAGCCGGGGAGCTGTTTTTT,CARAGGAGELFF
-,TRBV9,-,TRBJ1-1,TGTGCCAGCAGCGTAGGTTTTGAGATGAACACTGAAGCTTTCTTT,CASSVGFEMNTEAFF
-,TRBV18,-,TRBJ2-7,TGTGCCAGCTCACCAGAGCAGGGTGGACTAGAGCAGTACTTC,CASSPEQGGLEQYF
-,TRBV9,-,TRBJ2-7,TGTGCCAGCAGCGTAGGCGGAGCTAGCTCCTACGAGCAGTACTTC,CASSVGGASSYEQYF
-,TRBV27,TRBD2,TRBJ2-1,TGTGCCAGCAGTCCACTAGCGGGAGGGACTGAGCAGTTCTTC,CASSPLAGGTEQFF
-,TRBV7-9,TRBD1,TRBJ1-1,TGTGCCAGCAGTTGGACAGGTAACACTGAAGCTTTCTTT,CASSWTGNTEAFF
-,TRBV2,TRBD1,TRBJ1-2,TGTGCCAGCACAAGGGACAGACTAAACTATGGCTACACCTTC,CASTRDRLNYGYTF
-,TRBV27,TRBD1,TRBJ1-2,TGTGCCAGCAGCTTGGACAGGGTGCATGGCTACACCTTC,CASSLDRVHGYTF
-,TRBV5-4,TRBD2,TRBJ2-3,TGTGCCAGCAGCTTGGAGGTAGCGGGAGTCACAGATACGCAGTATTTT,CASSLEVAGVTDTQYF
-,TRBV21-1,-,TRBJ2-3,TGTGCCAGCAGCAAAGGAGGAGGGTCAGGTCGCACAGATACGCAGTATTTT,CASSKGGGSGRTDTQYF
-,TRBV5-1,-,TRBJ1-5,TGCGCCATGACGGACACACGACTGCGTGGCAATCAGCCCCAGCATTTT,CAMTDTRLRGNQPQHF
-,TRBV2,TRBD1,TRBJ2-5,TGTGCCAGCAGTGAAGAGGGACAGGGGGAGACCCAGTACTTC,CASSEEGQGETQYF
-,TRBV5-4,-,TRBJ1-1,TGTGCCAGCAGCCCCCGGGGGGGGCATGAAGGCACTGAAGCTTTCTTT,CASSPRGGHEGTEAFF
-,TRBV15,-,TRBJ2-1,TGTGCCACCCAGGGCGCGAACCTCAATGAGCAGTTCTTC,CATQGANLNEQFF
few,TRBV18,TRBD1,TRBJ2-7,TGTGCCAGCTCACCTCGGACAGGACAATACGAGCAGTACTTC,CASSPRTGQYEQYF
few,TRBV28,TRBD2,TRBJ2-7,TGTGCCAGCAGTTTCGGGGGGTCCCACGAGCAGTACTTC,CASSFGGSHEQYF
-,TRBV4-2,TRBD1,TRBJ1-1,TGTGCCAGCAGCCAAGATTGGACAGGGGATTGGCACACTGAAGCTTTCTTT,CASSQDWTGDWHTEAFF
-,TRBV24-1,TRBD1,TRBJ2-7,TGTGCCACCAGTGACCCTAGACAGGGGGCGGCCTACGAGCAGTACTTC,CATSDPRQGAAYEQYF
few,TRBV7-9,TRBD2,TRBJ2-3,TGTGCCAGCAGCCTACGTAGCGGGAGGCGCTTCACAGATACGCAGTATTTT,CASSLRSGRRFTDTQYF
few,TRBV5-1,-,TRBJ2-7,TGCGCCAGCAGCCCAAAGCAGGTGGGGCTCTCCTACGAGCAGTACTTC,CASSPKQVGLSYEQYF
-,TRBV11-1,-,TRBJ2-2,TGTGCCAGCAACTGGGGCCTGTCGAACACCGGGGAGCTGTTTTTT,CASNWGLSNTGELFF
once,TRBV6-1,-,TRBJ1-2,TGTGCCAGCAGTGAAAGTGGTAGTGCTAACTATGGCTACACCTTC,CASSESGSANYGYTF
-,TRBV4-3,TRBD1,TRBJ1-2,TGCGCCAGCAGCCAAGTTCCAGGGGGCAACTATGGCTACACCTTC,CASSQVPGGNYGYTF
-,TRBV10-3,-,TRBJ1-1,TGTGCCATCAGTGAGTCGGAGGTAGGCAGGGGGAACACTGAAGCTTTCTTT,CAISESEVGRGNTEAFF
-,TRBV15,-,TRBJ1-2,TGTGCCACCAGCAGAGGCATGGGACCACTAAACTATCGGGGGAACTATGGCTACACCTTC,CATSRGMGPLNYRGNYGYTF
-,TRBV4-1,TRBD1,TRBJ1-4,TGCGCCAGCAGCCAAGATCGGGACAGGCCTAATGAAAAACTGTTTTTT,CASSQDRDRPNEKLFF
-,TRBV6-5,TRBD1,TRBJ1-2,TGTGCCAGCAGTACCGGACAGGCAGGCTATGGCTACACCTTC,CASSTGQAGYGYTF
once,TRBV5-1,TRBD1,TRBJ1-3,TGCGCCAGCAGCGCTGCCGGGACAGGATCGGGAAACACCATATATTTT,CASSAAGTGSGNTIYF
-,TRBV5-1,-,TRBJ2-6,TGCGCCAGCAGCTTACCCTGGAGCGACTCTGGGGCCAACGTCCTGACTTTC,CASSLPWSDSGANVLTF
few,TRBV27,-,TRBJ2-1,TGTGCCAGCAGCCAAGAGCCGGGACTCTTCGATGAGCAGTTCTTC,CASSQEPGLFDEQFF
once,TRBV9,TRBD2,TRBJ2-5,TGTGCCAGCAGCGTAGTCGGGGGGGCAGAGACCCAGTACTTC,CASSVVGGAETQYF
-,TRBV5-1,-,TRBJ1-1,TGCGCCAGCAGCTTGACTACCGGGACTGCACTCCCTCCCATGAACACTGAAGCTTTCTTT,CASSLTTGTALPPMNTEAFF
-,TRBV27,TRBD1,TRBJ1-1,TGTGCCAGCTCACCTGCGCCGGGACAGTCTAATAGGTGGGGCACTGAAGCTTTCTTT,CASSPAPGQSNRWGTEAFF
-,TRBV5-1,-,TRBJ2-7,TGCGCCAGCAGCGCCAATGGGCAGCCGGATGCCGAGCAGTACTTC,CASSANGQPDAEQYF
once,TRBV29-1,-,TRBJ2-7,TGCAGCGTTGCCTCCCTAGGATACGAGCAGTACTTC,CSVASLGYEQYF
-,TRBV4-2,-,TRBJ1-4,TGTGCCAGCAGCCAAGCGGCAGGGGAGAATGCTAATGAAAAACTGTTTTTT,CASSQAAGENANEKLFF
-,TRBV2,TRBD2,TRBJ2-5,TGTGCCAGTGTTTTACCGGGACTAGCCAGGGAGACCCAGTACTTC,CASVLPGLARETQYF
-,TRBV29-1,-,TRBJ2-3,TGCAGCGTAGCCACTAGTGCCACGGCAGATACGCAGTATTTT,CSVATSATADTQYF